A single sample is the source of the 29 T cell receptor beta chains below, sequenced in a study of blood T cell repertoires in COVID-19. Repertoires were generated with immunoSEQ multiplex PCR, while TCRdb's copy carries only in-frame clones and drops some. The sample includes about 190,000 clones, 84% of them seen just once. Sequencing used peripheral blood. The receptors come from a human donor in a cohort sampled during active COVID-19.

The J gene is TRBJ2-4, the V gene TRBV5-1; D is unresolved. This CDR3 spans 14 amino acids. V lost 1 base, J lost 0 bases, and 5 bases lay in between. The germline gives CDR1 SGHRS, CDR2 YFSETQ. The CDR3 loop reads CASSLSGAKNIQYF. CDR3 DNA sequence: TGCGCCAGCAGCTTGTCGGGAGCCAAAAACATTCAGTACTTC. The full variable domain, completed using reference TRBV5-1 and TRBJ2-4, is KAGVTQTPRYLIKTRGQQVTLSCSPISGHRSVSWYQQTPGQGLQFLFEYFSETQRNKGNFPGRFSGRQFSNSRSEMNVSTLELGDSALYLCASSLSGAKNIQYFGAGTRLSVL.

The chain has TRBV3-1 (or the pseudogene TRBV3-2) and TRBJ1-1; no reliable D call. V was trimmed by 4 bases and J by 1 base, leaving 10 bases between them. Germline CDR1 is LGHDT and CDR2 is YNNKEL (reference sequence). The CDR3 is 14 residues long. The CDR3 is CASSRLEGNTEAFF. The CDR3 DNA reads TGTGCCAGCAGCCGCCTCGAGGGGAACACTGAAGCTTTCTTT.

This clone was seen more than once but under ten times. The gene calls are TRBV7-2 and TRBJ2-7; the D gene is possibly TRBD1 (6 bases). V was trimmed by 3 bases and J by 2 bases, leaving 14 bases between them. CDR1 and CDR2 (germline): SGHTA, FQGNSA. CDR3 length: 15 amino acids. The CDR3 sequence is CASSFEGRGTYEQYF. The CDR3, as DNA: TGTGCCAGCAGCTTTGAGGGAAGGGGGACCTACGAGCAGTACTTC.

This clone was detected ten times or more. The chain employs TRBV10-3 and TRBJ1-6, with D perhaps matching TRBD1 (5 bases). Germline values: CDR1 ENHRY, CDR2 SYGVKD. The CDR3 sequence is 13 residues long. V lost 9 bases, J lost 7 bases, and 13 bases lay in between. CDR3 coding DNA: TGTGCCATAGGGGCCTGGCTAAATTCACCCCTCCACTTT. It yields the protein CAIGAWLNSPLHF.

The rearrangement joins TRBV7-3 to TRBJ2-6; D gene ambiguous. In germline, CDR1 is SGHTA, CDR2 FQGTGA. Trimming removed 5 bases at V and 2 bases at J, with 4 bases between. The CDR3 length is 13 residues. CDR3 nucleotide sequence: TGTGCCAGCAGCCTCGCTGGGGCCAACGTCCTGACTTTC. Translated, it gives CASSLAGANVLTF.

The sample holds one count of this clone. The chain employs TRBV12-3 or TRBV12-4 and TRBJ1-3; D is undetermined. This CDR3 is built from 13 residues. V was cut by 3 bases and J by 2 bases, with 5 bases left in between. As DNA, the CDR3 is TGTGCCAGCAGTTTCGGGGCTGGAAACACCATATATTTT. This translates into CASSFGAGNTIYF.

V and J are TRBV5-6 and TRBJ1-6; TRBD1 might be the D (6 bases). Germline CDR1 is SGHDT and CDR2 is YYEEEE. CDR3 length equals 16 residues. Trimming pared 4 bases from V and 7 bases from J, leaving 18 bases between. CDR3 coding DNA: TGTGCCAGCAGCCCCTTCGGGGGCGGGGGGAATTCACCCCTCCACTTT. Protein sequence: CASSPFGGGGNSPLHF. The full variable domain, rest sourced from reference TRBV5-6 and TRBJ1-6, is DAGVTQSPTHLIKTRGQQVTLRCSPKSGHDTVSWYQQALGQGPQFIFQYYEEEERQRGNFPDRFSGHQFPNYSSELNVNALLLGDSALYLCASSPFGGGGNSPLHFGNGTRLTVT.

The chain combines TRBV24-1 with TRBJ2-5; 7 nucleotides line up with TRBD1. Unmatched junction bases numbered 3, after V lost 4 bases and J lost 5 bases. CDR1 is KGHDR, CDR2 SFDVKD, per germline. The length of the CDR3 is 13 residues. The CDR3 DNA reads as TGTGCCACCAGTGAGACAGGGACGGAGACCCAGTACTTC. Encoded protein: CATSETGTETQYF.

J is TRBJ2-7 and V is TRBV30; TRBD1 aligns across 7 bases. The V and J ends lost 2 bases and 0 bases, in that order; junction bases with no gene match: 4. The CDR3 contains 14 residues. Germline loops: CDR1 GTSNPN, CDR2 SVGIG (reference sequence). The CDR3 DNA sequence: TGTGCCTGGAGTAGTGGACAGGACTCCTACGAGCAGTACGTC. Protein sequence: CAWSSGQDSYEQYV.

This clone was seen only once. This chain uses TRBV29-1 with TRBJ2-5, with TRBD1 matching 9 bases. With 7 bases clipped from V and 5 bases from J, the junction kept 11 bases outside the gene matches. CDR1 is SQVTM, CDR2 ANQGSEA, per germline. CDR3 size: 14 residues. CDR3 loop: CSAFSGTGRETQYF. DNA of the CDR3: TGCAGCGCCTTCTCCGGGACAGGGAGGGAGACCCAGTACTTC.

V gene TRBV30 combines with J gene TRBJ1-1; D remains unclear. Germline CDR1 GTSNPN, CDR2 SVGIG (reference sequence). Deletions cut 4 bases from V and 7 bases from J, with 10 bases between. The CDR3 consists of 11 residues. The CDR3 nucleotides read TGTGCCTGGAAAATATCGGGTGAAGCTTTCTTT. It specifies CAWKISGEAFF.

The chain joins TRBV21-1 to TRBJ2-7; the D call of TRBD1 is as the table states it, not checked on the DNA. TRBV21-1 is a documented pseudogene. The CDR3 covers 23 residues. CDR3 DNA: TGTGCCAGCAGCAAAAACCAACAGAACAGACAGGGGCCGCAGAAAATCAGCTCCTACGAGCAGTACGTC. Its translation is CASSKNQQNRQGPQKISSYEQYV.

The chain recombines TRBV6-5 with TRBJ2-3; D gene ambiguous. Germline lookup yields CDR1 MNHEY and CDR2 SVGAGI. V lost 6 bases and J 0 bases, leaving 7 bases between the germline ends. The CDR3 runs to 13 residues. The CDR3 bases are TGTGCCAGCAGGGGCACGAGCACAGATACGCAGTATTTT. Translating it yields CASRGTSTDTQYF.

The CDR3, as DNA: TGTGCCAGCAGTTTGAGGCAGGGGGTCACTGAAGCTTTCTTT. This gives the protein CASSLRQGVTEAFF. J is TRBJ1-1 and V is TRBV28, with 7 bases aligning to TRBD1. The germline V gene encodes CDR1 MDHEN and CDR2 SYDVKM. Unmatched junction bases numbered 5, after V lost 3 bases and J lost 4 bases. The CDR3 length is 14 residues.

This chain joins TRBV5-1 and TRBJ2-2, with 7 bases that match TRBD2. V shed 3 bases, J shed 3 bases, and the junction held 11 bases outside the gene matches. The CDR3 totals 17 residues. Germline loops: CDR1 SGHRS, CDR2 YFSETQ. The DNA of the CDR3 is TGCGCCAGCAGCTGGAGCCCCAGCGGGACTGACACCGGGGAGCTGTTTTTT. Its protein is CASSWSPSGTDTGELFF. Supplemented by reference TRBV5-1 and TRBJ2-2, the full variable domain reads KAGVTQTPRYLIKTRGQQVTLSCSPISGHRSVSWYQQTPGQGLQFLFEYFSETQRNKGNFPGRFSGRQFSNSRSEMNVSTLELGDSALYLCASSWSPSGTDTGELFFGEGSRLTVL.

V and J are TRBV9 and TRBJ1-5; D might be TRBD1 (5 bases). Per germline, CDR1 SGDLS and CDR2 YYNGEE. This CDR3 has 15 amino acids. V was shortened by 4 bases and J by 5 bases, with 16 bases between the two germline ends. This CDR3 reads CASSQTDRPYQPQHF. The CDR3 DNA reads as TGTGCCAGCAGCCAGACAGATCGACCCTATCAGCCCCAGCATTTT.

CDR3 DNA: TGTGCCTGGACCGGGACACAGAACCGCCCAGGGGCGCAGTATTTT. Its translation is CAWTGTQNRPGAQYF. J is TRBJ2-3 and V is TRBV30; a possible D gene is TRBD1 (6 bases). V shed 4 bases and J shed 10 bases, with 24 bases lying between them. Germline V CDR1 and CDR2: GTSNPN, SVGIG (reference sequence). This CDR3 is built from 15 residues. Complete variable domain (other parts from reference TRBV30 and TRBJ2-3): SQTIHQWPATLVQPVGSPLSLECTVEGTSNPNLYWYRQAAGRGLQLLFYSVGIGQISSEVPQNLSASRPQDRQFILSSKKLLLSDSGFYLCAWTGTQNRPGAQYFGPGTRLTVL.

The V gene is TRBV28, the J gene TRBJ2-7; possibly TRBD2 for D (7 bases). The CDR3 has 15 amino acids. The ends were cut back, 6 bases at V and 0 bases at J, with 15 bases in the middle. Germline CDR1 reads MDHEN; CDR2 reads SYDVKM. The CDR3 region has the DNA TGTGCCAGCAGATCCGGGGGGCCGAGCTCCTACGAGCAGTACTTC. As protein: CASRSGGPSSYEQYF.

J is TRBJ1-3 and V is TRBV30; D not resolved. With 5 bases removed from V and 0 bases from J, the gap between germline ends came to 11 bases. CDR3 length equals 14 residues. CDR1 and CDR2 (germline): GTSNPN, SVGIG (reference sequence). This CDR3 reads CAWERGSSGNTIYF. Written as DNA, the CDR3 is TGTGCCTGGGAAAGAGGGAGCTCTGGAAACACCATATATTTT.

V is TRBV5-5 and J is TRBJ1-5, with 12 bases identical to TRBD1. Germline CDR1 reads SGHKS; CDR2 reads YYEKEE (reference sequence). The CDR3 has 15 amino acids. V shed 3 bases, J shed 7 bases, and the junction held 5 bases outside the gene matches. The CDR3 DNA follows: TGTGCCAGCAGCTGGGGACAGGGGGCCGGGCAGCCCCAGCATTTT. Translation: CASSWGQGAGQPQHF.

V and J are TRBV27 and TRBJ1-1; 12 bases align to TRBD1. Germline values: CDR1 MNHEY, CDR2 SMNVEV (reference sequence). This CDR3 is 17 amino acids long. The ends lost 5 bases at V and 5 bases at J; junction bases unmatched: 12. Written as DNA, the CDR3 is TGTGCCAGCAGTCCCGGGACAGGGGGCGCATCAAGGACTGAAGCTTTCTTT. It encodes CASSPGTGGASRTEAFF.

The rearrangement links TRBV11-2 to TRBJ2-2; 10 positions agree with TRBD1. V lost 0 bases and J lost 6; bases outside the gene matches: 10. The V gene's germline CDR1 is SGHAT and CDR2 FQNNGV. This CDR3 region has 18 residues. CDR3: CASSLELTGGGLAGELFF. In nucleotides, the CDR3 is TGTGCCAGCAGCTTAGAGCTGACAGGGGGCGGTCTTGCCGGGGAGCTGTTTTTT.

The rearrangement uses TRBV5-1 and TRBJ2-2, with 7 bases lining up with TRBD1. J was trimmed by 3 bases and V by 9 bases; bases with no gene match: 11. CDR3 length: 15 amino acids. Germline loops: CDR1 SGHRS, CDR2 YFSETQ. The CDR3 protein is CATTRDSHDTGELFF. Here the CDR3 DNA reads TGCGCCACTACGAGGGACAGCCACGACACCGGGGAGCTGTTTTTT.

The rearrangement uses TRBV19 and TRBJ2-3; 7 nucleotides align to TRBD1. From germline, CDR1 is LNHDA and CDR2 SQIVND (reference sequence). With V trimmed by 6 bases and J by 3 bases, 12 bases remained unmatched. The CDR3 extends over 16 amino acids. The CDR3 DNA follows: TGTGCCAGTAGCCGACAGGGCAAGGTGAGGACAGATACGCAGTATTTT. Translating it yields CASSRQGKVRTDTQYF. Together with reference TRBV19 and TRBJ2-3, the CDR3 gives the full variable domain: DGGITQSPKYLFRKEGQNVTLSCEQNLNHDAMYWYRQDPGQGLRLIYYSQIVNDFQKGDIAEGYSVSREKKESFPLTVTSAQKNPTAFYLCASSRQGKVRTDTQYFGPGTRLTVL.

The chain carries TRBV7-8 and TRBJ2-7; possibly TRBD2 for D (7 bases). Germline V CDR1 and CDR2: SGHVS, FQNEAQ. Trimming shortened V by 1 base and J by 4 bases, and 11 bases separated the two germline ends. This CDR3 has 14 residues. The CDR3 DNA reads TGTGCCAGCAGCTTAGGGCGGGGGCTTTACGAGCAGTACTTC. It is translated as CASSLGRGLYEQYF.

This clone was seen only a few times. The J gene is TRBJ2-6, the V gene TRBV5-1; D is undetermined. V dropped 4 bases and J dropped 0 bases, with 23 bases sitting between them. This CDR3 is 20 amino acids long. Germline CDR1 reads SGHRS; CDR2 reads YFSETQ. The CDR3 loop is CASSNLTRFLRYSGANVLTF. The CDR3 coding sequence is TGCGCCAGCAGCAACTTAACCCGGTTCTTACGTTACTCTGGGGCCAACGTCCTGACTTTC.

The chain uses TRBV2 and TRBJ2-7, with D possibly TRBD1 on 6 matching bases. Trimming removed 6 bases at V and 7 bases at J, with 16 bases between. The CDR3 spans 13 residues. Germline CDR1 reads SNHLY; CDR2 reads FYNNEI. The CDR3 bases are TGTGCCAGCAGGGTCAGGGGCACGGGGGAGCAGTACTTC. This sequence encodes CASRVRGTGEQYF.

This clone occurred a few times. The chain recombines TRBV7-2 with TRBJ2-1; TRBD2 aligns across 11 bases. The CDR3 has 16 residues. Germline V CDR1 and CDR2: SGHTA, FQGNSA. J lost 5 bases, V lost 1 base, and 4 bases had no gene match. The DNA for the CDR3 is TGTGCCAGCAGCTTAGTGTCTAGCGGGGGGCACAATGAGCAGTTCTTC. Protein: CASSLVSSGGHNEQFF.

The chain joins TRBV7-2 to TRBJ2-5; TRBD2 agrees at 9 bases. V shed 2 bases and J 6 bases; nucleotides not matched to a gene: 7. The CDR3 is 15 amino acids. From germline, CDR1 is SGHTA and CDR2 FQGNSA. The CDR3 here is CASSLYLSGRQTQYF. The CDR3, as DNA: TGTGCCAGCAGCTTATATCTGAGCGGGAGGCAGACCCAGTACTTC.